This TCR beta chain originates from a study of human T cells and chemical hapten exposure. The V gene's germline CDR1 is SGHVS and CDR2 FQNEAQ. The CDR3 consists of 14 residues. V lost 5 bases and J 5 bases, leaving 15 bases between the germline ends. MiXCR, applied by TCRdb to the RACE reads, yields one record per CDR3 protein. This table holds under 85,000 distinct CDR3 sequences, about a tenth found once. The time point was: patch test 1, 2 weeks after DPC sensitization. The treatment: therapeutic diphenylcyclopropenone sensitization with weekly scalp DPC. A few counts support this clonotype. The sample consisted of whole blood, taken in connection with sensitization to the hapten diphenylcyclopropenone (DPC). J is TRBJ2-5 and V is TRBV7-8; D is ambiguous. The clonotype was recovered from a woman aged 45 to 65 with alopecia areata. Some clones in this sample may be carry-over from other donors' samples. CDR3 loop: CASSPRRLVETQYF. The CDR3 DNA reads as TGTGCCAGCAGCCCCAGACGTCTGGTGGAGACCCAGTACTTC.